The 25 T cell receptor beta chains listed next were all sequenced from one sample in a study of CD8+ T cells in alopecia areata. Following RNA extraction, reverse transcription yielded cDNA that acted as the sequencing template. The repertoire was sequenced with immunoSEQ multiplex PCR; TCRdb's copy has only in-frame clones and lacks some. Here the sample spans 150,000 or so clones, around 87% being singletons. The sequences come from CD8+ T cells sorted from blood, collected at week 0. The receptors stem from a human donor with alopecia areata.

The rearrangement uses TRBV7-9 and TRBJ2-7; 9 bases agree with TRBD2. Losses at the gene ends were 8 bases for V and 0 bases for J; bases not matched to a gene: 14. Germline-derived CDR1 and CDR2 are SEHNR and FQNEAQ (reference sequence). This CDR3 region has 17 residues. This chain's CDR3 is CASSGTGLARSSYEQYF. DNA for the CDR3: TGTGCCAGCTCGGGTACTGGACTAGCGAGGAGCTCCTACGAGCAGTACTTC.

This rearrangement joins TRBV29-1 to TRBJ1-2; D gene unclear. The germline V and J ends were trimmed by 0 bases and 4 bases, with 9 bases remaining between them. Per germline, CDR1 SQVTM and CDR2 ANQGSEA. This CDR3 has 13 amino acids. The CDR3 DNA reads as TGCAGCGTTGAAGAATTTGGGTCCTATGGCTACACCTTC. Protein sequence: CSVEEFGSYGYTF.

This clone was detected only once. The DNA of the CDR3 is TGTGCCAGCAGTTCTCCTATCGGACATGAAGAAGAGACCCAGTACTTC. This encodes CASSSPIGHEEETQYF. This chain joins TRBV7-9 and TRBJ2-5, with a weak D call TRBD1 (5 bases). This CDR3 is 16 amino acids long. Trimming cost V 6 bases and J 3 bases, with 20 bases left between them. CDR1 SEHNR and CDR2 FQNEAQ come from the germline V gene (reference sequence).

V is TRBV10-3 and J is TRBJ2-7, with D perhaps TRBD2 (5 bases). Trimming removed 4 bases from V and 2 bases from J, with 12 bases in between. The CDR3 consists of 14 residues. CDR1 ENHRY and CDR2 SYGVKD come from the germline V gene. DNA for the CDR3: TGTGCCATCAGTGGTGGAGGCTACGCCTACGAGCAGTACTTC. It translates to CAISGGGYAYEQYF.

V is TRBV5-1 and J is TRBJ1-2; D is undetermined. Germline V lookup: CDR1 SGHRS, CDR2 YFSETQ. V dropped 0 bases and J dropped 8 bases, with 14 bases sitting between them. This CDR3 comprises 14 residues. CDR3 in amino acids: CASSLGSGVGGYTF. The CDR3, as DNA: TGCGCCAGCAGCTTGGGATCCGGGGTCGGCGGCTACACCTTC.

The V call is TRBV4-1, the J call TRBJ2-1, with 12 bases matching TRBD2. CDR1 is MGHRA, CDR2 YSYEKL, per germline. This CDR3 has 17 amino acids. Losses at the gene ends were 0 bases for V and 8 bases for J; bases not matched to a gene: 8. CDR3 in DNA: TGCGCCAGCAGCCAAGATTCTAGCGGGAGGGCCAGGGATGAGCAGTTCTTC. It codes for CASSQDSSGRARDEQFF.

The chain carries TRBV5-1 and TRBJ2-2, with D perhaps TRBD2 (6 bases). CDR3 length: 14 residues. CDR1 and CDR2 (germline): SGHRS, YFSETQ. Trimming took off 6 bases at V and 2 bases at J, with 11 bases between the two ends. In nucleotides, the CDR3 is TGCGCCAGCACCTCCGGGACTAACACCGGGGAGCTGTTTTTT. This sequence encodes CASTSGTNTGELFF.

The chain combines TRBV30 with TRBJ2-5; D perhaps matches TRBD1 (5 bases). With the DNA end fitting TRBJ2-7 better, the J assignment may be wrong. CDR1 is GTSNPN, CDR2 SVGIG, per germline (reference sequence). This CDR3 region has 13 residues. The CDR3 reads CAWSPNSRVEQYF. CDR3 nucleotides: TGTGCCTGGAGTCCCAACTCCAGGGTCGAGCAGTACTTC.

The chain employs TRBV7-9 and TRBJ2-5; perhaps D is TRBD1 or TRBD2 (5 bases each). The CDR3 contains 15 residues. Trimming took off 5 bases at V and 1 base at J, with 14 bases between the two ends. Germline CDR1 reads SEHNR; CDR2 reads FQNEAQ (reference sequence). The CDR3: CASSPPPGPQETQYF. The DNA for the CDR3 is TGTGCCAGCAGCCCACCTCCGGGACCCCAAGAGACCCAGTACTTC.

The V and J genes are TRBV2 and TRBJ2-2; the D is unclear. The germline gives CDR1 SNHLY, CDR2 FYNNEI. The V and J ends lost 2 bases and 2 bases respectively, with 12 bases between them. The CDR3 has 16 residues. CDR3 DNA: TGTGCCAGCAGTGAATCTTTGGCGGCTAACACCGGGGAGCTGTTTTTT. This encodes CASSESLAANTGELFF.

This CDR3 is CASSLGEVLRLETQYF. As DNA, the CDR3 is TGTGCCAGCAGCTTAGGAGAAGTCTTACGGTTGGAGACCCAGTACTTC. The V and J genes are TRBV7-9 and TRBJ2-5; no clear D. The CDR3 has 16 residues. The V and J ends lost 1 base and 5 bases respectively, with 17 bases between them. CDR1 is SEHNR and CDR2 is FQNEAQ in the germline V gene (reference sequence).

CDR3 protein: CASTLSGANVLTF. DNA for the CDR3: TGTGCCAGCACCCTATCTGGGGCCAACGTCCTGACTTTC. V is TRBV6-5 and J is TRBJ2-6; D gene unclear. The germline gives CDR1 MNHEY, CDR2 SVGAGI. V dropped 7 bases and J dropped 1 base, with 5 bases sitting between them. The CDR3 has 13 residues.

The chain carries TRBV9 and TRBJ2-3, with 13 bases aligning to TRBD2. From germline, CDR1 is SGDLS and CDR2 YYNGEE. The CDR3 runs to 17 residues. After removal of 2 bases from V and 1 base from J, the junction contained 4 bases not matched to a gene. The CDR3 coding sequence is TGTGCCAGCAGCGTCGGACTAGCGGGGGTCGGCACAGATACGCAGTATTTT. Amino acids: CASSVGLAGVGTDTQYF.

The chain joins TRBV11-2 to TRBJ2-1; 7 bases match TRBD1. V was pared by 5 bases and J by 0 bases, with 10 bases of the junction left unmatched. The CDR3 sequence is 17 residues long. The germline CDR1 and CDR2 sequences are SGHAT and FQNNGV. The CDR3 reads CASSPRQGEDSYNEQFF. The CDR3, as DNA: TGTGCCAGCAGCCCACGACAGGGTGAAGACTCCTACAATGAGCAGTTCTTC.

The chain is built from TRBV10-3 and TRBJ2-6; D unclear. This CDR3 comprises 17 residues. The V end lost 6 bases, the J end lost 0 bases, and 15 bases lay between the germline ends. Germline lookup yields CDR1 ENHRY and CDR2 SYGVKD. As DNA, the CDR3 is TGTGCCATCAGGAACTGGCTAAGACTCTCTGGGGCCAACGTCCTGACTTTC. The encoded protein is CAIRNWLRLSGANVLTF.

This clone was picked up one time. The rearrangement joins TRBV5-4 to TRBJ2-7; D remains unclear. The CDR3 covers 12 residues. Germline V gene lookup returns CDR1 SGHNT and CDR2 YYREEE (reference sequence). V shed 2 bases and J shed 6 bases, with 9 bases lying between them. CDR3 sequence (DNA): TGTGCCAGCAGCTTCGGTGCGGCCGAGCAGTACTTC. Translation gives CASSFGAAEQYF.

This chain joins TRBV27 and TRBJ2-3; no reliable D call. The CDR3 has 14 residues. V gave up 0 bases and J gave up 8 bases, with 12 bases separating them. CDR1 is MNHEY and CDR2 is SMNVEV in the germline V gene (reference sequence). CDR3 residues: CASSLSLNRGTQYF. The CDR3 nucleotides are TGTGCCAGCAGTTTATCCCTTAATAGAGGTACGCAGTATTTT.

The chain uses TRBV18 and TRBJ2-1; D is unclear. In germline, CDR1 is KGHSH, CDR2 LQKENI. Trimming cost V 4 bases and J 1 base, with 2 bases left between them. CDR3 length: 12 amino acids. The CDR3 protein is CASSLSYNEQFF. The DNA for the CDR3 is TGTGCCAGCTCACTTTCCTACAATGAGCAGTTCTTC.

V usage is TRBV7-9 and J usage is TRBJ2-7; D is ambiguous. The CDR3 has 16 amino acids. Germline values: CDR1 SEHNR, CDR2 FQNEAQ (reference sequence). V lost 0 bases and J 3 bases, leaving 15 bases between the germline ends. In DNA form, the CDR3 reads TGTGCCAGCAGCTTAGCGGGTGGGTCATCTTTCTACGAGCAGTACTTC. Encoded protein: CASSLAGGSSFYEQYF.

The V gene is TRBV27, the J gene TRBJ1-2, with 11 bases identical to TRBD1. The V gene end was trimmed by 5 bases and the J gene end by 3 bases; junction bases not matched to a gene: 8. CDR1 MNHEY and CDR2 SMNVEV come from the germline V gene (reference sequence). CDR3 length: 16 residues. As DNA, the CDR3 is TGTGCCAGCAGTCCGCTGGACAGGGGGCTCGACTATGGCTACACCTTC. As protein: CASSPLDRGLDYGYTF.

V usage is TRBV6-7 and J usage is TRBJ2-3; 13 bases agree with TRBD2. TRBV6-7 belongs to the ORF category, with a function that is uncertain. With 5 bases clipped from V and 2 bases from J, the junction kept 7 bases outside the gene matches. This CDR3 region has 17 residues. DNA of the CDR3: TGTGCCAGCAGTCCAACTGGACTAGCGGGAGCCACAGATACGCAGTATTTT. Protein product: CASSPTGLAGATDTQYF.

J is TRBJ2-1 and V is TRBV7-8, with D perhaps TRBD2 (6 bases). V shed 4 bases and J shed 7 bases, with 20 bases lying between them. Germline V lookup: CDR1 SGHVS, CDR2 FQNEAQ. This CDR3 has 16 residues. The CDR3 DNA reads TGTGCCAGCAGCTCTCGAACCGGGACTCCACTTAATGAGCAGTTCTTC. It translates to CASSSRTGTPLNEQFF. The full variable domain, with the rest looked up from reference TRBV7-8 and TRBJ2-1, is GAGVSQSPRYKVAKRGQDVALRCDPISGHVSLFWYQQALGQGPEFLTYFQNEAQLDKSGLPSDRFFAERPEGSVSTLKIQRTQQEDSAVYLCASSSRTGTPLNEQFFGPGTRLTVL.

The chain couples TRBV27 to TRBJ2-7; no clear D. Trimming took off 5 bases at V and 6 bases at J, with 17 bases between the two ends. The CDR3 totals 14 residues. Germline V gives CDR1 MNHEY, CDR2 SMNVEV (reference sequence). CDR3 nucleotide sequence: TGTGCCAGCAGTCCTACACCCTTAGTTCGCGAGCAGTACTTC. It encodes CASSPTPLVREQYF.

The rearrangement joins TRBV13 to TRBJ2-4; the D gene could be TRBD1 or TRBD2 (5 bases each). V lost 3 bases and J 4 bases, leaving 10 bases between the germline ends. The CDR3 has 14 amino acids. Germline lookup yields CDR1 PRHDT and CDR2 FYEKMQ (reference sequence). The CDR3 is CASSLGETKNIQYF. The CDR3 DNA reads as TGTGCCAGCAGCTTGGGGGAGACTAAAAACATTCAGTACTTC. Full variable domain (outside the CDR3, taken from reference TRBV13 and TRBJ2-4): AAGVIQSPRHLIKEKRETATLKCYPIPRHDTVYWYQQGPGQDPQFLISFYEKMQSDKGSIPDRFSAQQFSDYHSELNMSSLELGDSALYFCASSLGETKNIQYFGAGTRLSVL.

The chain combines TRBV6-4 with TRBJ2-3, with D unresolved. In germline, CDR1 is MRHNA, CDR2 SNTAGT. CDR3 length: 14 residues. V was shortened by 2 bases and J by 1 base, with 7 bases between the two germline ends. CDR3 loop: CASSDVGGTDTQYF. For the CDR3, the DNA is TGTGCCAGCAGTGACGTCGGCGGCACAGATACGCAGTATTTT.